Here is one TCR beta chain with its context. This entry is derived from a study of blood T cell repertoires in COVID-19. Looking at the study overall: Acute-phase and convalescent COVID-19 samples originated in the United States, Italy and Spain. PBMCs, B-cell-depleted T cells, or T cells provided the cDNA or gDNA that made up the material.

In the original analysis: From reference gene primer amplification, estimates of nucleated cell counts were derived. The protocol was immunoSEQ multiplex PCR, while the TCRdb copy is restricted to in-frame clones and leaves out a portion. The DNA gave D and trimming, while V, J and clone size come from that table. The data show about 670,000 clones, 85% to 90% seen once. The V end was cut by 3 bases, the J end by 6 bases, with 9 bases between. CDR1 and CDR2 from the germline V gene are KGHSH and LQKENI. The CDR3 spans 13 residues. Sequenced input: peripheral blood. This clonotype was sampled from a woman between 18 and 29 years old with acute or convalescent COVID-19. J is TRBJ1-5 and V is TRBV18; D remains unclear. CDR3 in DNA: TGTGCCAGCTCACCCGGGGAAGGTCAGCCCCAGCATTTT. Its protein product is CASSPGEGQPQHF.